A single T cell receptor (beta chain) is shown here with its context. The antigen remains undetermined. The sample comes from a study of response to subunit inactivated influenza vaccine. Notes on the study in general: Authors suggested each seasonal influenza vaccination recruits few new T cells.

TCRdb reprocessed the RT-PCR reads with MiXCR, giving one entry per CDR3 protein. The table shows 630,000 or so distinct CDR3 sequences, with more than 15% occurring only once. The CDR3 totals 12 residues. V shed 5 bases and J shed 7 bases, with 12 bases lying between them. Germline CDR1 is SGHRS and CDR2 is YFSETQ. This sequence joins TRBV5-1 and TRBJ1-2, with a weak D call TRBD1 (5 bases). The input for sequencing was PBMCs from blood, taken about 13 days after vaccination. The receptor was derived from a man aged 50-59 years who received an inactivated influenza vaccine. The CDR3 region has the DNA TGCGCCAGCAGTGCGGGGCGGGGTGGCTACACCTTC. This codes for CASSAGRGGYTF.